This TCR beta chain was identified during a study of CD8 T cells in ankylosing spondylitis. General study points: Researchers reportedly found disease-linked clones significantly enriched in matched ankylosing spondylitis synovial fluid.

As concerns this clonotype: As yet, its antigen is unknown. At one end the junction does not follow the germline gene, possibly because of a read error.

A single record per CDR3 protein comes from TCRdb applying MiXCR to the 5' RACE reads. The sample holds about 180,000 distinct CDR3 sequences, 8.5% to 10% seen once. The CDR3 contains 13 residues. The germline V gene encodes CDR1 KGHSH and CDR2 LQKENI. The chain has TRBV18 and TRBJ2-1, with D maybe TRBD2 (5 bases). Input material: blood, either unsorted or a sorted T cell fraction (not recorded which). The source is a female donor with ankylosing spondylitis or in good health (not recorded which). This chain's CDR3 is CASSPIGSDEQLF. CDR3 coding DNA: TGTGCCAGCTCACCAATAGGGAGCGATGAGCAGTTATTC.